This TCR beta chain was identified during a study of T-cell reconstitution after alpha-beta-depleted transplantation in children. The CDR3 has 15 residues. With 6 bases removed from V and 0 bases from J, the gap between germline ends came to 14 bases. TCRbeta library construction was performed incorporating unique molecular identifiers. MiXCR, applied by TCRdb to the PCR reads, yields one record per CDR3 protein. The table shows about a million distinct CDR3 sequences, with about 30% occurring only once. The sequencing here drew on PBMCs, mostly from graft donor cells, taken 360 days after TCRalphabeta/CD19-depleted stem cell transplant. This clonotype was sampled from a boy in the first two years of life who had a stem cell transplant for SCID, so the T cells may come from the graft donor. The J gene is TRBJ1-1, the V gene TRBV12-3 or TRBV12-4; D might be TRBD1 (6 bases). In DNA form, the CDR3 reads TGTGCCAGCAGCCGAAGGAGGGGGATGAACACTGAAGCTTTCTTT. Protein: CASSRRRGMNTEAFF.